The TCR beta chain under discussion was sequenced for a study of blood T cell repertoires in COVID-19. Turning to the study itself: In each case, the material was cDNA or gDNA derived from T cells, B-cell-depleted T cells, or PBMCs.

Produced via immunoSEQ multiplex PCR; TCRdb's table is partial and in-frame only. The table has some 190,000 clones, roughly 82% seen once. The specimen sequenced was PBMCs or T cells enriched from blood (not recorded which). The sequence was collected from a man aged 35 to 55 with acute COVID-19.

Here the CDR3 reads CASSPDRGNEKLFF. The CDR3 DNA reads as TGTGCCAGCAGCCCGGACAGGGGGAACGAAAAACTGTTTTTT. V usage is TRBV9 and J usage is TRBJ1-4, with 10 bases aligning to TRBD1. In germline, CDR1 is SGDLS, CDR2 YYNGEE. V was pared by 4 bases and J by 8 bases, with 5 bases of the junction left unmatched. The CDR3 spans 14 residues.